This T cell receptor beta chain is from a study of cytomegalovirus exposure and HLA in healthy donors. Study conclusions and caveats: Most TCR sequences were seen very rarely across donors, but some public TCRs occurred in many. In a later analysis, TCR beta V- and J-gene trimming was associated with a missense DCLRE1C variant. A reported reduction in N-insertions relative to the roughly 710-donor mean was seen in an Asian-associated ancestry cluster in a later analysis.

PCR amplification relied on 60 Vbeta primers (plus 13 Jbeta primers). The assay was immunoSEQ multiplex PCR, and TCRdb's table has in-frame clones only and misses some. The table counts 45,000 to 60,000 clones; about 2.5% lies in the top ten. Concerning this clone itself: Its specificity is unknown.

V gave up 2 bases and J gave up 0 bases; unmatched junction bases: 11. The CDR3 totals 18 residues. Germline assignment: CDR1 SGDLS and CDR2 YYNGEE. Sequencing was done on a sample of PBMCs. The chain carries TRBV9 and TRBJ2-7, with 10 bases fitting TRBD2. The receptor's source is a female donor in good health and CMV-seronegative. The CDR3 region is CASSVGLAYSPLSYEQYF. CDR3 sequence (DNA): TGTGCCAGCAGCGTGGGACTAGCGTATTCCCCCCTCTCCTACGAGCAGTACTTC.